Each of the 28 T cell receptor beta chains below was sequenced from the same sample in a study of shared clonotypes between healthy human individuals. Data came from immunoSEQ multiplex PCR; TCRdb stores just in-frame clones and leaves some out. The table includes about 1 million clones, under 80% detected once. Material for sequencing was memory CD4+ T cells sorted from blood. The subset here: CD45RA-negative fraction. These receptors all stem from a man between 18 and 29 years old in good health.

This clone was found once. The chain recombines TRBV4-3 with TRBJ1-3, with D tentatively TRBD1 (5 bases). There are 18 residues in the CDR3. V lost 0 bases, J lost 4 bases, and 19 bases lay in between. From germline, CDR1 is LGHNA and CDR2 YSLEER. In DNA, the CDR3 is TGCGCCAGCAGCCAAGATTTGCCCGGGGCAGGTCTAGGAAACACCATATATTTT. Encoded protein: CASSQDLPGAGLGNTIYF.

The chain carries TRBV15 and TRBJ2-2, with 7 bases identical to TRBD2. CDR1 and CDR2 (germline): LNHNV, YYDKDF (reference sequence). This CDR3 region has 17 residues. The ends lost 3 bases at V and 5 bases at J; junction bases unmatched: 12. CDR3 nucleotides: TGTGCCACCAGCAGTCTAACGGGGAGGGCCCGGACCGGGGAGCTGTTTTTT. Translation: CATSSLTGRARTGELFF.

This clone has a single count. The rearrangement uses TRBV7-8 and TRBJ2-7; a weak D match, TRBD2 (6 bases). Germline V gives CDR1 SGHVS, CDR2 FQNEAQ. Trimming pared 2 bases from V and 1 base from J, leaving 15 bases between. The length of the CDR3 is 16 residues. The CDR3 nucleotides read TGTGCCAGCAGCTTACGAATGGAGGGTAGGTCCTACGAGCAGTACTTC. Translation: CASSLRMEGRSYEQYF.

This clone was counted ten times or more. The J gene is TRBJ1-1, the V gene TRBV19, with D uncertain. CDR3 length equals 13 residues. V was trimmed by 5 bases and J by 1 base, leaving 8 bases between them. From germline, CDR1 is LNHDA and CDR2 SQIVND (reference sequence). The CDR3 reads CASSPLGNTEAFF. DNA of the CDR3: TGTGCCAGTAGTCCCCTAGGGAACACTGAAGCTTTCTTT.

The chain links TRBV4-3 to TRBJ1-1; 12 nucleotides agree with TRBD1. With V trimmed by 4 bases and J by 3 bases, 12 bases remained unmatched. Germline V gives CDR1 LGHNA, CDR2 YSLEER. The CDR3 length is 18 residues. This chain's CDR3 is CASSPSPGTGGWDTEAFF. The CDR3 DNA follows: TGCGCCAGCAGCCCTAGTCCCGGGACAGGGGGCTGGGACACTGAAGCTTTCTTT.

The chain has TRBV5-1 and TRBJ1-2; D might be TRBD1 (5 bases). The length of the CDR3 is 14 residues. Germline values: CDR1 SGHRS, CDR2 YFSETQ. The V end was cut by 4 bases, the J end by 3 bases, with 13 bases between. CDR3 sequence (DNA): TGCGCCAGCAGCCCGGGAGGGGTCGACTATGGCTACACCTTC. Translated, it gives CASSPGGVDYGYTF.

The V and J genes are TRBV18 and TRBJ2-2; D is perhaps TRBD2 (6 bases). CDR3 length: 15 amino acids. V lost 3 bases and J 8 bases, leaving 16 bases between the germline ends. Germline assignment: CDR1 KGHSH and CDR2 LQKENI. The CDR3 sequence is CASSPDGGFYGELFF. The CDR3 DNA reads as TGTGCCAGCTCACCCGACGGAGGGTTCTATGGGGAGCTGTTTTTT.

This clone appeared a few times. In nucleotides, the CDR3 is TGTGCCAGCAGCGCCTTGGGCAGCTCTGGAAACACCATATATTTT. Its translation is CASSALGSSGNTIYF. V and J are TRBV9 and TRBJ1-3; no clear D gene. CDR3 length: 15 amino acids. Germline V lookup: CDR1 SGDLS, CDR2 YYNGEE. The ends were cut back, 3 bases at V and 0 bases at J, with 10 bases in the middle. The full variable domain, completed using reference TRBV9 and TRBJ1-3, is DSGVTQTPKHLITATGQRVTLRCSPRSGDLSVYWYQQSLDQGLQFLIQYYNGEERAKGNILERFSAQQFPDLHSELNLSSLELGDSALYFCASSALGSSGNTIYFGEGSWLTVV.

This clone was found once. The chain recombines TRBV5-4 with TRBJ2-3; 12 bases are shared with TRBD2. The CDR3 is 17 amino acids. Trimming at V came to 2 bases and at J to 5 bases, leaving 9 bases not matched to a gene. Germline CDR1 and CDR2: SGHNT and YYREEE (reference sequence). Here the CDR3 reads CASSFGALAGGRDTQYF. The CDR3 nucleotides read TGTGCCAGCAGCTTTGGAGCTCTAGCGGGAGGGAGAGATACGCAGTATTTT.

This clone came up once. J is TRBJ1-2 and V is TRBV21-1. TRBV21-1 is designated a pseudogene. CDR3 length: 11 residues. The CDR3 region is CASSKHLCYTF. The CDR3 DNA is TGTGCCAGCAGCAAACACTTATGCTACACCTTC.

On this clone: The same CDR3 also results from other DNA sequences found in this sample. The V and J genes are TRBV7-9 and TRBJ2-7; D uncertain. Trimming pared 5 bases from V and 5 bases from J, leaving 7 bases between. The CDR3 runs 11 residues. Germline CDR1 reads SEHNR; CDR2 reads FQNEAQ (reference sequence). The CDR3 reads CASSPLDEQYF. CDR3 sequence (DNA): TGTGCCAGCAGCCCCCTGGACGAGCAGTACTTC.

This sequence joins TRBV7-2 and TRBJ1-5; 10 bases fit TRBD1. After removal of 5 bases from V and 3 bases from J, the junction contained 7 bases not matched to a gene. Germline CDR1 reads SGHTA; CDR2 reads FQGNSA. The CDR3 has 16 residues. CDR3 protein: CASSPRDRGNNQPQHF. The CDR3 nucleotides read TGTGCCAGCAGCCCCCGGGACAGGGGAAACAATCAGCCCCAGCATTTT.

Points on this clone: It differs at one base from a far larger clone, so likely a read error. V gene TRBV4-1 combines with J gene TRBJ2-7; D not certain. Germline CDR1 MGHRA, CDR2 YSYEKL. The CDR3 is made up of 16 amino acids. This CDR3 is CASNQDPASLSYEQYF. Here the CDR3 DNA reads TGCGCCAGCAACCAAGATCCGGCTAGTCTCTCCTACGAGCAGTACTTC.

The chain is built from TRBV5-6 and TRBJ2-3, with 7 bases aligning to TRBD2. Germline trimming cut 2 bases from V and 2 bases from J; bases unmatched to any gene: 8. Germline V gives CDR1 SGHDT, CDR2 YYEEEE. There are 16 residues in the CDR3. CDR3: CASSLILAEYTDTQYF. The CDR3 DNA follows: TGTGCCAGCAGCTTAATTCTAGCGGAATACACAGATACGCAGTATTTT.

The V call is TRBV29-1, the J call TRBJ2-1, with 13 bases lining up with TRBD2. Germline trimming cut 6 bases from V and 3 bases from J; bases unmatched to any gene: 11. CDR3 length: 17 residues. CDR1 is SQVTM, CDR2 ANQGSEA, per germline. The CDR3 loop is CSVPATSGRTSYNEQFF. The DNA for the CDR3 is TGCAGCGTACCTGCGACTAGCGGGAGGACAAGCTACAATGAGCAGTTCTTC.

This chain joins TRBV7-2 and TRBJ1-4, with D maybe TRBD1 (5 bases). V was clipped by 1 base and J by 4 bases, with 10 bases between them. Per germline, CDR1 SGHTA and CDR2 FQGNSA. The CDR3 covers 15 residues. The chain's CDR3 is CASSLGQLNNEKLFF. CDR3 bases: TGTGCCAGCAGCTTAGGACAGCTCAATAATGAAAAACTGTTTTTT.

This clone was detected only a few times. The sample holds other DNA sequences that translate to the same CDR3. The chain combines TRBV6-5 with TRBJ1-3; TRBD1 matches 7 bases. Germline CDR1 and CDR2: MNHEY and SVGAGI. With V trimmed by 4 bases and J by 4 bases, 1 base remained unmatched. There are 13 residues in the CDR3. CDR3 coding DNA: TGTGCCAGCAGTTCGACAGGGGGAAACACCATATATTTT. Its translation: CASSSTGGNTIYF.

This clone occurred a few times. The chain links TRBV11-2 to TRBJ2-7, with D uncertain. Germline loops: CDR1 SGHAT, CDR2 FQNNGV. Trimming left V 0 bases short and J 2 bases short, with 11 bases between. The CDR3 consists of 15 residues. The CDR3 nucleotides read TGTGCCAGCAGCTTAGATCTAAACGGTCCCTACGAGCAGTACTTC. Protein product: CASSLDLNGPYEQYF.

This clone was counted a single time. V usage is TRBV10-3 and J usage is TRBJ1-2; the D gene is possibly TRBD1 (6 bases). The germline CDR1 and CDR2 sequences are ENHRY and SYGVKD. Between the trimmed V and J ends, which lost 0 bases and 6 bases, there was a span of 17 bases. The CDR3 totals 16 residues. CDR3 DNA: TGTGCCATCAGTGAGTCGAAAGGGTTTCGACAGGATGGCTACACCTTC. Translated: CAISESKGFRQDGYTF.

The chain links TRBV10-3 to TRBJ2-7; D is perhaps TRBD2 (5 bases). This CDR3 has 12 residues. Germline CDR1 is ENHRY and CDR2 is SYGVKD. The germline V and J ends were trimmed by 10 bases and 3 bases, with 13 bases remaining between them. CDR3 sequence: CASSPRGYEQYF. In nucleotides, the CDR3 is TGTGCCAGCAGCCCTCGGGGCTACGAGCAGTACTTC.

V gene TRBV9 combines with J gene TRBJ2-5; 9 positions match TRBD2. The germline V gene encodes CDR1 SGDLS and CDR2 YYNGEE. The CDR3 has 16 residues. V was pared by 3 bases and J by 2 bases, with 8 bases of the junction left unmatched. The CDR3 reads CASSAGAGGPQETQYF. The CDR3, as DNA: TGTGCCAGCAGCGCGGGAGCGGGGGGCCCACAAGAGACCCAGTACTTC.

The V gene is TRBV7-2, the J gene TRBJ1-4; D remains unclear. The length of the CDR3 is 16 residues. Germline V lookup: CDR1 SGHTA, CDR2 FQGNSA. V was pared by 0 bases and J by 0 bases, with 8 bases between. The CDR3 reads CASSLARAATNEKLFF. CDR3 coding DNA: TGTGCCAGCAGCTTAGCGCGGGCAGCAACTAATGAAAAACTGTTTTTT. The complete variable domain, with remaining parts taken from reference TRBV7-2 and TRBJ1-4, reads GAGVSQSPSNKVTEKGKDVELRCDPISGHTALYWYRQSLGQGLEFLIYFQGNSAPDKSGLPSDRFSAERTGGSVSTLTIQRTQQEDSAVYLCASSLARAATNEKLFFGSGTQLSVL.

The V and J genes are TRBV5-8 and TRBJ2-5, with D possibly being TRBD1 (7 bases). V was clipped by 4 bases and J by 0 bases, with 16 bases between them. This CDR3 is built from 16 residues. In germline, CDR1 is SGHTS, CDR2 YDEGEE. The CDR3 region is CASSGGTAKYQETQYF. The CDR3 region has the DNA TGTGCCAGCAGCGGGGGGACAGCTAAGTACCAAGAGACCCAGTACTTC.

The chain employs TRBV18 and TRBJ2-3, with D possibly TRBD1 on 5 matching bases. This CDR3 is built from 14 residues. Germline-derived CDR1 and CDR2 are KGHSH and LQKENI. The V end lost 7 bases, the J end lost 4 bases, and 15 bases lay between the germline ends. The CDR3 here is CASLQVLSADTQYF. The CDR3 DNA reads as TGTGCCAGCTTACAGGTACTATCGGCAGATACGCAGTATTTT. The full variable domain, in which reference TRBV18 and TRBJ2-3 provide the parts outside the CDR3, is NAGVMQNPRHLVRRRGQEARLRCSPMKGHSHVYWYRQLPEEGLKFMVYLQKENIIDESGMPKERFSAEFPKEGPSILRIQQVVRGDSAAYFCASLQVLSADTQYFGPGTRLTVL.

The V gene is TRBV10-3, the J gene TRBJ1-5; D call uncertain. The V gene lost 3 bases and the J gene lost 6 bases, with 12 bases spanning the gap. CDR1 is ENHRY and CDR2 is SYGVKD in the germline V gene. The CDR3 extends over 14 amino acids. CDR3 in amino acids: CAISETEGVQPQHF. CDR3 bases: TGTGCCATCAGTGAAACAGAGGGAGTTCAGCCCCAGCATTTT.

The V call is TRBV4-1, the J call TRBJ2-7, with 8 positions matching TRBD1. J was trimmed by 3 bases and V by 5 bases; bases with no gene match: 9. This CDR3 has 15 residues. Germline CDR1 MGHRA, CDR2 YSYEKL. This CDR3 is CASSSSGTGIYEQYF. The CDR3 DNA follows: TGCGCCAGCAGCTCCTCCGGGACAGGTATCTACGAGCAGTACTTC.

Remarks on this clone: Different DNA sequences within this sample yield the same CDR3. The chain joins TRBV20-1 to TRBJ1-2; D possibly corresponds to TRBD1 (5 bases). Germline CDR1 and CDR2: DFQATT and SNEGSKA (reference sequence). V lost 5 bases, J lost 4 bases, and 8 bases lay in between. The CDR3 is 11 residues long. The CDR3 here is CSAPDSYGYTF. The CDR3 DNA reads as TGCAGTGCTCCCGACAGCTATGGCTACACCTTC.

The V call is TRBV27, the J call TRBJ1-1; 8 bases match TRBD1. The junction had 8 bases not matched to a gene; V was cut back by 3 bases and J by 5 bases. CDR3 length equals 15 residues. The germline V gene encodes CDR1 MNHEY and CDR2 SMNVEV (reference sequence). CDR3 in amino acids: CASSLAGGFGTEAFF. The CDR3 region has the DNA TGTGCCAGCAGTTTGGCAGGGGGCTTTGGGACTGAAGCTTTCTTT.